This T cell receptor beta chain stems from a study of T cell responses to AZD1222 COVID-19 vaccine. The CDR3 sequence is 12 residues long. The V end lost 1 base, the J end lost 4 bases, and 5 bases lay between the germline ends. Germline values: CDR1 SGHNT, CDR2 YYREEE (reference sequence). Some clones are missing from TCRdb's copy, which holds only in-frame ones; the method was immunoSEQ multiplex PCR. Counted here are roughly 120,000 clones, 90% to 95% occurring once; the ten biggest clones make up about 3%. Regarding the study as a whole: After the peak T cell response, and only then, were repertoires sampled. Across spike, vaccine-associated CD4 TCRs were found, dominant at 160-218 and 743-854.

Comment on this clone: Its antigen is not identified.

The input for sequencing was peripheral blood, taken on day 0 of AZD1222 vaccination. This clonotype originated in an adult in good health. This chain connects TRBV5-4 to TRBJ2-5; no definite D call. CDR3 DNA sequence: TGTGCCAGCAGCTTGTCAAGAGAGACCCAGTACTTC. It yields the protein CASSLSRETQYF.